Given below is one T cell receptor beta chain in context. Its specific antigen is unknown. No qualities accompany the bases; no much larger clone lies one base away. The immunoSEQ Assay, a bias-controlled multiplex PCR, was used to amplify TCRbeta CDR3 regions from genomic DNA. The paper's data handling went like this. The number of nucleated cells in each sample was estimated from the amplification of reference gene primers within the assay. To quantify the absolute abundance of each unique TCRbeta CDR3 rearrangement, sequence reads were collapsed and filtered. Productive Simpson clonality was computed per sample as the square root of Simpson's diversity index over productive rearrangements. In its TCRdb copy, this immuneACCESS table keeps in-frame sequences only and misses some clones. Where compared with another copy, unresolved V genes explain less than half of these, and the others have no known cause. V and J calls and clone size come straight from that table; D and trimming were deduced from the DNA. The sample records a few hundred thousand clones, 80% to 90% of which are singletons. Of the sample, roughly 2% is held by the ten largest clones.

This record comes from a study of blood T cell repertoires in COVID-19 (dated by TCRdb to the early 2020s). Context from the whole study: Samples from collaborators originated in the United States, Italy and Spain and spanned both the acute and convalescent phases of COVID-19. Sample metadata almost always included a de-identified subject ID, COVID-19 status, age in years and sex. Where available, HLA class I and class II types were obtained from metadata supplied by the sample provider rather than from assay-based typing. The samples were drawn from the first 160 participants of the ongoing ImmuneRACE study and from 1,254 subjects provided by 6 global collaborators. The repertoires were released in a freely available public database intended as a resource for research on the immune response to SARS-CoV-2. The dataset comprised deeply sampled blood TCRbeta repertoires from subjects exposed to, actively infected with, or recovered from COVID-19. The prospective study material was composed of cDNA or gDNA derived from T cells, B-cell-depleted T cells, or PBMCs. Study-wide findings and limitations: Clinical and demographic metadata were provided uncurated, with the amount varying by source and participant.

In the prospective study, participants were roughly 18 to 90 years old, resided in about two dozen geographic areas of the United States, and were enrolled through a virtual design. In the prospective study, cohorts were assigned on the basis of participant-reported clinical history obtained from a screening survey and a study questionnaire. ImmuneRACE Cohort 3 recovered participants were defined by two consecutive negative NP/OP PCR tests, healthcare professional clearance, or symptom resolution. In the prospective study, mobile phlebotomists collected whole blood, serum and a nasopharyngeal or oropharyngeal swab from each participant. Participants in the prospective study had the option to provide additional blood draws and questionnaires over a roughly 2-month period. Blood samples from the prospective study were shipped frozen or at room temperature prior to DNA extraction. Sequences were obtained from PBMCs or T cells enriched from blood (not recorded which). This sequence originates from a man between 25 and 39 years old who had recovered from COVID-19.

For the CDR3, the sequence is CASREGSGFYEQYF. DNA sequence: TGCGCCAGCAGGGAAGGTTCAGGCTTCTACGAGCAGTACTTC. The chain links TRBV5-1 with TRBJ2-7, with an unclear D gene assignment. Spanning cysteine to phenylalanine, the CDR3 consists of 14 amino acids. CDR3 DNA is the only sequence kept; it has 42 bases, read in frame from the first base. CDR1 and CDR2, looked up from the germline V gene, are SGHRS and YFSETQ. Trimming removed 5 bases from V and 3 bases from J, leaving 15 bases between the germline ends.